Listed here are 18 T cell receptor beta chains from one sample, sequenced in a study of beta chain features in type 1 diabetes. Expressed TCRB transcripts were sequenced after all isolated RNA was converted to cDNA. Here immunoSEQ multiplex PCR was the method, and the copy in TCRdb shows in-frame clones only, minus some. The sample carries more than 120,000 clones, 8.5% to 12% recorded once. Sequencing was performed on naive CD4+ T cells from blood. Source of these receptors: a man younger than 35 in good health.

At least ten counts were recorded for this clone. The chain recombines TRBV30 with TRBJ2-3; D uncertain. Per the germline V gene, CDR1 is GTSNPN and CDR2 is SVGIG (reference sequence). The CDR3 runs to 12 residues. V lost 0 bases to trimming and J lost 4 bases, with 5 bases between them. This CDR3 is CAWSVRADTQYF. As DNA, the CDR3 is TGTGCCTGGAGTGTACGGGCAGATACGCAGTATTTT.

The CDR3 DNA sequence: TGTGCCAGCCGATGGGACAGGAACACCGGGGAGCTGTTTTTT. Its translation is CASRWDRNTGELFF. The chain uses TRBV19 and TRBJ2-2; the match to TRBD1 covers 7 bases. Looked up from germline, CDR1 is LNHDA and CDR2 is SQIVND (reference sequence). J lost 1 base, V lost 9 bases, and 5 bases had no gene match. The CDR3 consists of 14 residues.

V usage is TRBV18 and J usage is TRBJ1-1, with unresolved D. This CDR3 spans 13 amino acids. Trimming removed 5 bases at V and 1 base at J, with 8 bases between. Germline values: CDR1 KGHSH, CDR2 LQKENI. The CDR3 DNA reads TGTGCCAGCTCATACAGCAGGAACACTGAAGCTTTCTTT. Protein: CASSYSRNTEAFF.

The chain is built from TRBV5-1 and TRBJ2-5; TRBD2 is a possible D gene (5 bases). V was clipped by 4 bases and J by 5 bases, with 15 bases between them. The germline gives CDR1 SGHRS, CDR2 YFSETQ. This CDR3 spans 14 amino acids. The CDR3 sequence: CASSPPGEWETQYF. CDR3 coding DNA: TGCGCCAGCAGCCCCCCTGGGGAGTGGGAGACCCAGTACTTC.

This clone was detected only a few times. This chain uses TRBV7-8 with TRBJ1-5; possibly TRBD1 for D (5 bases). V was pared by 2 bases and J by 3 bases, with 11 bases between. Germline CDR1 reads SGHVS; CDR2 reads FQNEAQ. The CDR3 spans 15 residues. DNA of the CDR3: TGTGCCAGCAGCTTAACAGGTCAGATCAATCAGCCCCAGCATTTT. This translates into CASSLTGQINQPQHF. The full variable domain, in which reference TRBV7-8 and TRBJ1-5 provide the parts outside the CDR3, is GAGVSQSPRYKVAKRGQDVALRCDPISGHVSLFWYQQALGQGPEFLTYFQNEAQLDKSGLPSDRFFAERPEGSVSTLKIQRTQQEDSAVYLCASSLTGQINQPQHFGDGTRLSIL.

This chain connects TRBV7-2 to TRBJ1-1; D may be TRBD1 (5 bases). Trimming shortened V by 5 bases and J by 1 base, and 11 bases separated the two germline ends. This CDR3 contains 14 residues. From germline, CDR1 is SGHTA and CDR2 FQGNSA. CDR3 in DNA: TGTGCCAGCAGCACCAGGAGGGGGAACACTGAAGCTTTCTTT. It translates to CASSTRRGNTEAFF.

This clone showed up just a few times. The chain carries TRBV9 and TRBJ2-5; D might be TRBD1 (5 bases). This CDR3 comprises 14 residues. CDR1 SGDLS and CDR2 YYNGEE come from the germline V gene. V gave up 0 bases and J gave up 2 bases, with 8 bases separating them. CDR3 loop: CASSVDDRQETQYF. CDR3 DNA sequence: TGTGCCAGCAGCGTAGACGACAGACAAGAGACCCAGTACTTC.

This chain uses TRBV2 with TRBJ1-6; 7 nucleotides align to TRBD1. The J segment lost 8 bases and the V segment lost 7 bases, leaving 5 bases of the junction unmatched. The CDR3 covers 13 residues. Germline CDR1 and CDR2: SNHLY and FYNNEI. CDR3 sequence: CASTGTDYSPLHF. The CDR3 DNA follows: TGTGCCAGCACGGGGACAGACTATTCACCCCTCCACTTT.

This chain connects TRBV28 to TRBJ1-2, with TRBD1 matching over 9 bases. In germline, CDR1 is MDHEN, CDR2 SYDVKM. The CDR3 extends over 15 amino acids. With 4 bases clipped from V and 6 bases from J, the junction kept 9 bases outside the gene matches. The CDR3, as DNA: TGTGCCAGCAGTTCTCCCGGGACAGGGTGGGATGGCTACACCTTC. Translation: CASSSPGTGWDGYTF.

This clone was counted only a few times. The chain has TRBV7-6 and TRBJ2-3; 14 positions match TRBD2. Germline V gives CDR1 SGHVS, CDR2 FNYEAQ. The CDR3 sequence is 17 residues long. V was pared by 4 bases and J by 2 bases, with 5 bases of the junction left unmatched. CDR3 amino acids: CASSSGTSGGLTDTQYF. The CDR3 nucleotides are TGTGCCAGCAGCTCCGGGACTAGCGGGGGACTCACAGATACGCAGTATTTT.

This clone was recorded at least ten times. The junction shows a germline mismatch at one end, possibly a read error. The rearrangement joins TRBV5-1 to TRBJ2-3; D unclear. Germline-derived CDR1 and CDR2 are SGHRS and YFSETQ. The CDR3 covers 13 residues. This chain's CDR3 is CASSLDLRDTQYF. In nucleotides, the CDR3 is TGCGCCAGCAGTTTGGACCTTCGGGATACGCAGTATTTT.

The gene calls are TRBV4-1 and TRBJ2-5; D is possibly TRBD1 (5 bases). The CDR3 has 13 amino acids. Germline assignment: CDR1 MGHRA and CDR2 YSYEKL. V lost 6 bases to trimming and J lost 2 bases, with 10 bases between them. The CDR3 spells CASSRGMQETQYF. The CDR3, as DNA: TGCGCCAGCAGTAGGGGTATGCAAGAGACCCAGTACTTC.

This clone appeared a few times. The J gene is TRBJ1-1, the V gene TRBV5-1; weak D call: TRBD1 (6 bases). The CDR3 consists of 13 residues. V lost 4 bases and J 3 bases, leaving 10 bases between the germline ends. Germline CDR1 and CDR2: SGHRS and YFSETQ. The CDR3 sequence: CASSLDRYTEAFF. CDR3 nucleotide sequence: TGCGCCAGCAGCCTCGACAGGTACACTGAAGCTTTCTTT.

The chain has TRBV9 and TRBJ1-1; D is unresolved. The CDR3 extends over 14 amino acids. Trimming cost V 1 base and J 1 base, with 8 bases left between them. The germline CDR1 and CDR2 sequences are SGDLS and YYNGEE. CDR3 nucleotide sequence: TGTGCCAGCAGCGTATCGGCAGGGAACACTGAAGCTTTCTTT. It encodes CASSVSAGNTEAFF.

This chain links TRBV9 with TRBJ1-2, with D possibly matching TRBD1 (6 bases). The V end lost 7 bases, the J end lost 4 bases, and 11 bases lay between the germline ends. In germline, CDR1 is SGDLS, CDR2 YYNGEE. The CDR3 contains 12 residues. The CDR3 nucleotides read TGTGCCAGCTACGGACAGACCTATGGCTACACCTTC. Translation gives CASYGQTYGYTF.

This clone turned up a few times. V is TRBV7-2 and J is TRBJ1-5, with TRBD1 identical over 10 bases. The germline V gene encodes CDR1 SGHTA and CDR2 FQGNSA. Trimming at V came to 5 bases and at J to 7 bases, leaving 8 bases not matched to a gene. The CDR3 has 15 residues. The CDR3 here is CASSTGTGVFQPQHF. As DNA, the CDR3 is TGTGCCAGCAGCACCGGGACAGGGGTTTTCCAGCCCCAGCATTTT.

V usage is TRBV18 and J usage is TRBJ2-1; D is perhaps TRBD2 (6 bases). CDR3 length: 15 residues. The V gene's germline CDR1 is KGHSH and CDR2 LQKENI. V was pared by 3 bases and J by 0 bases, with 9 bases between. Here the CDR3 reads CASSPPEGSYNEQFF. CDR3 nucleotides: TGTGCCAGCTCACCCCCGGAGGGCTCCTACAATGAGCAGTTCTTC. Together with reference TRBV18 and TRBJ2-1, the CDR3 gives the full variable domain: NAGVMQNPRHLVRRRGQEARLRCSPMKGHSHVYWYRQLPEEGLKFMVYLQKENIIDESGMPKERFSAEFPKEGPSILRIQQVVRGDSAAYFCASSPPEGSYNEQFFGPGTRLTVL.

This clone has only a few counts. The genes are TRBV4-3 and TRBJ1-5; D is unresolved. The CDR3 extends over 15 amino acids. Germline CDR1 reads LGHNA; CDR2 reads YSLEER. The V and J ends lost 0 bases and 4 bases respectively, with 10 bases between them. CDR3 DNA sequence: TGCGCCAGCAGCCAAGATCGTCTCGGGAATCAGCCCCAGCATTTT. Translation gives CASSQDRLGNQPQHF.